The subject of this entry is one T cell receptor (beta chain). Its target is not known. This CDR3 is 15 amino acids long. V was pared by 4 bases and J by 5 bases, with 8 bases of the junction left unmatched. Germline CDR1 is SGHDT and CDR2 is YYEEEE. The data were taken from a study of cytomegalovirus exposure and HLA in healthy donors. The PCR made use of 60 Vbeta and 13 Jbeta primers. Original data processing: Later work found around 85 million unique TCR beta chains, with 9.5 million to 14 million shared. Sequenced by immunoSEQ multiplex PCR; TCRdb stores in-frame clones only, minus some. The V and J calls and clone size come from that table; D and trimming were worked out from the DNA. The data hold under 90,000 clones, with more than 60% observed a single time. Study-wide points: Links to common viral pathogens appeared, in a later analysis, for several of the most significant clusters. A further, later analysis showed that HLA-associated TCR beta chains (compared with equally common others) were more clonally expanded. In a later analysis, at a false discovery rate of 0.05, roughly 17,000 TCR beta sequences matched HLA alleles.

The V gene is TRBV5-6, the J gene TRBJ2-2; TRBD1 matches 7 bases. The sample taken for sequencing was PBMCs. The source is a man aged 40-49 years in good health and CMV-seronegative. DNA of the CDR3: TGTGCCAGCAGCCCCGGGACAGTGCTTACCGGGGAGCTGTTTTTT. Translation gives CASSPGTVLTGELFF.